Below are 20 T cell receptor beta chains sequenced from a single sample in a study of cytomegalovirus exposure and HLA in healthy donors. Here immunoSEQ multiplex PCR was the method, and the copy in TCRdb shows in-frame clones only, minus some. The repertoire consists of some 140,000 clones, with 80% to 90% occurring once and the leading ten covering about 10%. Specimen: PBMCs. The source of these receptors is a woman between 18 and 30 years old in good health and CMV-seropositive.

V and J are TRBV4-1 and TRBJ2-6; D is uncertain. Trimming pared 4 bases from V and 0 bases from J, leaving 10 bases between. This CDR3 has 16 residues. CDR1 and CDR2 from the germline V gene are MGHRA and YSYEKL. The CDR3: CASSPQRSSGANVLTF. The CDR3, as DNA: TGCGCCAGCAGCCCCCAAAGGAGCTCTGGGGCCAACGTCCTGACTTTC.

V and J are TRBV28 and TRBJ2-3; 9 bases align to TRBD1. Unmatched junction bases numbered 5, after V lost 7 bases and J lost 3 bases. CDR1 and CDR2 from the germline V gene are MDHEN and SYDVKM. The CDR3 runs 14 residues. The CDR3 sequence: CASTPGTGTDTQYF. For the CDR3, the DNA is TGTGCCAGCACCCCCGGGACAGGGACAGATACGCAGTATTTT.

This clone has only a few counts. V usage is TRBV10-3 and J usage is TRBJ2-5, with 8 positions matching TRBD1. This CDR3 is 14 amino acids long. V lost 7 bases, J lost 2 bases, and 6 bases stayed unmatched. The germline V gene encodes CDR1 ENHRY and CDR2 SYGVKD. CDR3 coding DNA: TGTGCCATCAACCACGACAGGGGACAAGAGACCCAGTACTTC. This translates into CAINHDRGQETQYF.

The CDR3 coding sequence is TGTGCTAGTGGGGGGACAGGGGACGGCTACAATGAGCAGTTCTTC. It is translated as CASGGTGDGYNEQFF. The chain uses TRBV12-5 and TRBJ2-1; 10 nucleotides match TRBD1. CDR3 size: 15 residues. V lost 6 bases and J lost 3; bases outside the gene matches: 5. The germline V gene has CDR1 LGHNT and CDR2 FRNRAP.

This chain connects TRBV5-1 to TRBJ2-5; D not certain. The CDR3 sequence is 11 residues long. The germline V and J ends were trimmed by 7 bases and 5 bases, with 9 bases remaining between them. Germline loops: CDR1 SGHRS, CDR2 YFSETQ. CDR3 nucleotide sequence: TGCGCCAGCGTAGATATGGAGACCCAGTACTTC. Its protein product is CASVDMETQYF.

This chain connects TRBV11-2 to TRBJ1-3; D is uncertain. Between the trimmed V and J ends, which lost 5 bases and 2 bases, there was a span of 13 bases. The CDR3 runs 15 residues. The germline V gene has CDR1 SGHAT and CDR2 FQNNGV. CDR3 in DNA: TGTGCCAGCAGCCGCAGTTTGGGCCCTGGAAACACCATATATTTT. Residues: CASSRSLGPGNTIYF.

The V and J genes are TRBV11-3 and TRBJ2-1, with 9 bases fitting TRBD1. V lost 6 bases, J lost 0 bases, and 3 bases stayed unmatched. Germline CDR1 SGHNT, CDR2 YENEEA. This CDR3 spans 15 amino acids. CDR3 DNA sequence: TGTGCCAGCAGTCCGGACAGGGGCTCCTACAATGAGCAGTTCTTC. Its translation is CASSPDRGSYNEQFF.

The V gene is TRBV7-8, the J gene TRBJ2-1; 11 bases line up with TRBD2. The trim removed 5 bases at V and 5 bases at J, leaving 5 bases unmatched. Germline CDR1 SGHVS, CDR2 FQNEAQ. This CDR3 is 15 amino acids long. The CDR3 region has the DNA TGTGCCAGCAGCCCCCTAGCGGGGGGTGACAATGAGCAGTTCTTC. This gives the protein CASSPLAGGDNEQFF.

The chain links TRBV6-1 to TRBJ2-1; a possible D gene is TRBD1 (6 bases). Germline-derived CDR1 and CDR2 are MNHNS and SASEGT. The CDR3 spans 15 residues. V was clipped by 6 bases and J by 4 bases, with 16 bases between them. As DNA, the CDR3 is TGTGCCAGCAGCGAGACCGGGACACTATACAATGAGCAGTTCTTC. Amino acid sequence: CASSETGTLYNEQFF.

In its sample, this clone was seen once. The V gene is TRBV11-2, the J gene TRBJ1-4; TRBD1 agrees at 7 bases. Germline lookup yields CDR1 SGHAT and CDR2 FQNNGV. The CDR3 has 16 amino acids. J lost 3 bases, V lost 5 bases, and 9 bases had no gene match. CDR3 sequence: CASSRVGQDPNEKLFF. The CDR3 bases are TGTGCCAGCAGCAGGGTCGGACAGGACCCTAATGAAAAACTGTTTTTT.

The chain has TRBV7-9 and TRBJ2-5, with a weak D call TRBD1 (5 bases). The CDR3 extends over 17 amino acids. CDR1 is SEHNR, CDR2 FQNEAQ, per germline (reference sequence). The ends were cut back, 6 bases at V and 1 base at J, with 21 bases in the middle. CDR3 amino acids: CASREAGWVLGQETQYF. The DNA of the CDR3 is TGTGCCAGCAGAGAGGCAGGGTGGGTTTTAGGCCAAGAGACCCAGTACTTC.

The rearrangement uses TRBV6-4 and TRBJ1-2, with TRBD1 matching 9 bases. Germline CDR1 and CDR2: MRHNA and SNTAGT. There are 15 residues in the CDR3. V lost 6 bases to trimming and J lost 8 bases; unmatched junction nucleotides: 13. This CDR3 reads CASRSFPGQGTGYTF. CDR3 DNA sequence: TGTGCCAGCAGGTCCTTTCCGGGACAGGGTACAGGCTACACCTTC.

The gene calls are TRBV19 and TRBJ2-1; TRBD2 matches at 9 bases. Germline V CDR1 and CDR2: LNHDA, SQIVND (reference sequence). V lost 1 base, J lost 4 bases, and 8 bases stayed unmatched. The CDR3 consists of 17 residues. Written as DNA, the CDR3 is TGTGCCAGTAGTATAGGCGGGGGGGTAGTAGCGTACAATGAGCAGTTCTTC. Amino acid sequence: CASSIGGGVVAYNEQFF.

This rearrangement joins TRBV27 to TRBJ2-5; TRBD1 matches 9 bases. The germline CDR1 and CDR2 sequences are MNHEY and SMNVEV (reference sequence). The CDR3 loop spans 16 amino acids. Losses at the gene ends were 2 bases for V and 2 bases for J; bases not matched to a gene: 6. CDR3 amino acids: CASSLLPGQGQETQYF. CDR3 sequence (DNA): TGTGCCAGCAGTTTACTCCCGGGACAGGGTCAAGAGACCCAGTACTTC.

The chain joins TRBV29-1 to TRBJ2-1, with 7 bases lining up with TRBD1. The V gene end was trimmed by 7 bases and the J gene end by 3 bases; junction bases not matched to a gene: 9. Per the germline V gene, CDR1 is SQVTM and CDR2 is ANQGSEA. CDR3 size: 14 residues. The CDR3 DNA reads as TGCAGCGCTTCGCCTACAGGGGTCTACAATGAGCAGTTCTTC. Translating it yields CSASPTGVYNEQFF.

This chain links TRBV7-2 with TRBJ2-1, with a possible D match to TRBD1 (5 bases). Germline V CDR1 and CDR2: SGHTA, FQGNSA. The CDR3 sequence is 12 residues long. V lost 5 bases, J lost 10 bases, and 12 bases lay in between. The CDR3 sequence is CASSLPYREQFF. The CDR3 DNA reads as TGTGCCAGCAGCCTACCCTACAGGGAGCAGTTCTTC.

The chain recombines TRBV20-1 with TRBJ2-7; TRBD2 might be the D (5 bases). V lost 6 bases to trimming and J lost 5 bases, with 11 bases between them. Per germline, CDR1 DFQATT and CDR2 SNEGSKA (reference sequence). The CDR3 is made up of 11 amino acids. DNA for the CDR3: TGCAGTGCGACTAAGCTGGACGAGCAGTACTTC. Translating gives CSATKLDEQYF.

The chain carries TRBV11-1 and TRBJ2-7; maybe TRBD2 (7 bases). In germline, CDR1 is SGHAT, CDR2 FQDESV (reference sequence). There are 16 residues in the CDR3. Trimming pared 10 bases from V and 3 bases from J, leaving 25 bases between. CDR3 residues: CATPPGGDRLSYEQYF. The CDR3 region has the DNA TGTGCCACCCCGCCGGGGGGCGATCGTTTGAGCTACGAGCAGTACTTC. Full variable domain (missing parts from reference TRBV11-1 and TRBJ2-7): EAEVAQSPRYKITEKSQAVAFWCDPISGHATLYWYRQILGQGPELLVQFQDESVVDDSQLPKDRFSAERLKGVDSTLKIQPAELGDSAMYLCATPPGGDRLSYEQYFGPGTRLTVT.

The chain couples TRBV25-1 to TRBJ2-3, with TRBD1 identical over 9 bases. Germline CDR1 and CDR2: MGHDK and SYGVNS. V dropped 4 bases and J dropped 0; count of bases not matched to a gene: 2. This CDR3 has 15 residues. CDR3 loop: CASSVGTGSTDTQYF. In nucleotides, the CDR3 is TGTGCCAGCAGTGTCGGGACAGGGAGCACAGATACGCAGTATTTT.

On this clone: In the same sample, other DNA sequences code for this CDR3. The V call is TRBV9, the J call TRBJ2-7, with D maybe TRBD2 (5 bases). CDR1 is SGDLS and CDR2 is YYNGEE in the germline V gene. The V gene lost 0 bases and the J gene lost 3 bases, with 7 bases spanning the gap. The CDR3 runs to 13 residues. The CDR3 DNA follows: TGTGCCAGCAGCGTAGGTGAGGGCTACGAGCAGTACTTC. Amino acids: CASSVGEGYEQYF.